This TCR beta chain was sequenced in a study of T-cell reconstitution after alpha-beta-depleted transplantation in children. This clonotype was picked up many times. Preparation of the TCRbeta library involved a method that used unique molecular identifiers. TCRdb reanalysed the PCR reads using MiXCR and keeps one entry per CDR3 protein. The sample contains about 350,000 distinct CDR3 sequences, more than 10% of which appear only once. This CDR3 comprises 18 residues. Germline CDR1 DFQATT, CDR2 SNEGSKA (reference sequence). With 5 bases clipped from V and 5 bases from J, the junction kept 19 bases outside the gene matches.

V gene TRBV20-1 combines with J gene TRBJ2-1; TRBD2 aligns across 9 bases. This clonotype was obtained from a human donor who donated a stem cell graft to a child with Fanconi anemia. The sequenced sample was PBMCs, obtained from the stem cell graft. The CDR3 nucleotides read TGCAGTGCTCCCGCGCGGACTAGCGCGCGCCACAATGACAATGAGCAGTTCTTC. Its translation is CSAPARTSARHNDNEQFF.